This TCR beta chain was profiled in a study of blood T cell repertoires in COVID-19. About the study: The study drew acute and convalescent COVID-19 samples from the United States, Italy and Spain. The cDNA or gDNA used as material had been derived from T cells, B-cell-depleted T cells, or PBMCs.

Germline loops: CDR1 SSHAT, CDR2 FNYEAQ (reference sequence). CDR3 length equals 13 residues. Per the authors' pipeline: Scientists estimated how many nucleated cells there were by amplifying reference gene primers. Only in-frame clones appear in the TCRdb table, and some are missing; sequencing was by immunoSEQ multiplex PCR. V and J calls and clone size come straight from that table; D and trimming were deduced from the DNA. Of roughly 70,000 clones listed, around nine tenths are singletons. The rearrangement uses TRBV7-7 and TRBJ2-7; possibly TRBD2 for D (6 bases). The receptor's source is a human donor in a cohort sampled during active COVID-19. The sequenced sample consisted of peripheral blood. In nucleotides, the CDR3 is TGTGCTAGCGCCTTGGAGGGTAGGGCCGAGCAGTACTTC. Encoded protein: CASALEGRAEQYF.